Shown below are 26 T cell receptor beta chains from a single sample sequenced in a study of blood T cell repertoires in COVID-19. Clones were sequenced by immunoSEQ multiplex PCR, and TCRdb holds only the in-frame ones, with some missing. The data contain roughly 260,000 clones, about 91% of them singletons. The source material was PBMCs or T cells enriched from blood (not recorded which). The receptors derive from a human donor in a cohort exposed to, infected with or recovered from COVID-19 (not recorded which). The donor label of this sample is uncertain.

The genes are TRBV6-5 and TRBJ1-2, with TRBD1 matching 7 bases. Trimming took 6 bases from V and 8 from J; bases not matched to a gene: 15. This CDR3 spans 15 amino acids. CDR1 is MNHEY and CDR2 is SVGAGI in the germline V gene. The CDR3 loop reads CASSQRQGLWGGYTF. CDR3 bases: TGTGCCAGCAGCCAGCGACAGGGCCTCTGGGGGGGCTACACCTTC.

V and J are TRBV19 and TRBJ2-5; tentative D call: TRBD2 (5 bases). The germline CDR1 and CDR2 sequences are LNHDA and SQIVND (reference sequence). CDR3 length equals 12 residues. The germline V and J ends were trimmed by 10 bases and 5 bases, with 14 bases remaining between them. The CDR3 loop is CATSEGYETQYF. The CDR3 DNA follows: TGTGCCACCTCCGAGGGTTACGAGACCCAGTACTTC.

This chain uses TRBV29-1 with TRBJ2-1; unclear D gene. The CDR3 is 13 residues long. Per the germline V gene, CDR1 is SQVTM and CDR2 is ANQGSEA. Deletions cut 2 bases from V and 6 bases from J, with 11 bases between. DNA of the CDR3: TGCAGCGTTGAAACGCAAATAGCCAATGAGCAGTTCTTC. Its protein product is CSVETQIANEQFF.

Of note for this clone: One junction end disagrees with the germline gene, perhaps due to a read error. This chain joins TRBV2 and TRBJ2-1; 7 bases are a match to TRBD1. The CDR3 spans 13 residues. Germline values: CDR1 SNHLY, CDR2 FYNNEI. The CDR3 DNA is TGTGCCAGCGGTGACAGGGTCTACAATGAGCAGTTCTTC. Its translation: CASGDRVYNEQFF.

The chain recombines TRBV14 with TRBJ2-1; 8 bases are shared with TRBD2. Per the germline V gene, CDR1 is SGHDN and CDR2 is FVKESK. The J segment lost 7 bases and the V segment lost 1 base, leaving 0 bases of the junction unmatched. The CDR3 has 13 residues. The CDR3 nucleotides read TGTGCCAGCAGCCAAGGCGGGAGGAATGAGCAGTTCTTC. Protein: CASSQGGRNEQFF.

CDR3 in DNA: TGTGCCAGCAACAGGAATATGGACACTGAAGCTTTCTTT. It is translated as CASNRNMDTEAFF. The chain uses TRBV19 and TRBJ1-1, with D perhaps matching TRBD1 (5 bases). There are 13 residues in the CDR3. CDR1 is LNHDA and CDR2 is SQIVND in the germline V gene (reference sequence). V lost 9 bases to trimming and J lost 3 bases, with 14 bases between them.

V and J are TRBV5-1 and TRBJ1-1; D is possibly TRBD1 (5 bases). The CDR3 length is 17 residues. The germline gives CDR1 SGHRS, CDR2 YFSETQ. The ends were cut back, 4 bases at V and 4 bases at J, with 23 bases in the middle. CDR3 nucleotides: TGCGCCAGCAGCCCCCGAGGGAGCGCGGGACTTAGCACTGAAGCTTTCTTT. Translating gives CASSPRGSAGLSTEAFF.

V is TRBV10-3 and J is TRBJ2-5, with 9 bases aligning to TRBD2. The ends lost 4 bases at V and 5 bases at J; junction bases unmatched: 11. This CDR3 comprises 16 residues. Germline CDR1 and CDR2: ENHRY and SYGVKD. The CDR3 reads CAISGARLAGVETQYF. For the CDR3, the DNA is TGTGCCATCAGTGGGGCGAGATTAGCGGGGGTGGAGACCCAGTACTTC.

The chain's CDR3 is CASSETAGGLTDTQYF. The CDR3 DNA sequence: TGTGCCAGCTCCGAAACCGCAGGGGGCCTCACAGATACGCAGTATTTT. The V gene is TRBV9, the J gene TRBJ2-3; 8 bases align to TRBD1. This CDR3 region has 16 residues. The germline V gene has CDR1 SGDLS and CDR2 YYNGEE. J gave up 2 bases and V 7 bases, and 12 bases lay outside the gene matches.

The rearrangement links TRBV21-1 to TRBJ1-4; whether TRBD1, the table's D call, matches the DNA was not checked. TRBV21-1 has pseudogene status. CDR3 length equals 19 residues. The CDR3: CASSKAYSGQGSTNEKLFF. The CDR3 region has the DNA TGTGCCAGCAGCAAAGCTTACTCTGGACAGGGGTCAACTAATGAAAAACTGTTTTTT.

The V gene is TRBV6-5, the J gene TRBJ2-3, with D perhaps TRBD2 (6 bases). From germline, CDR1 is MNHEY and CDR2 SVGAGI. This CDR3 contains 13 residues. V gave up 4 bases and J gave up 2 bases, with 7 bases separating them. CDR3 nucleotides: TGTGCCAGCAGTTTGGACTACACAGATACGCAGTATTTT. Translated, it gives CASSLDYTDTQYF.

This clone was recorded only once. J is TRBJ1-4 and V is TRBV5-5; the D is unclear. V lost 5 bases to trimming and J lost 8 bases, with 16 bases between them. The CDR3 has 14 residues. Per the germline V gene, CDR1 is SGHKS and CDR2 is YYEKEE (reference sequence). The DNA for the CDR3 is TGTGCCAGCAGGGTGAATCAGGTGTGGGAAAAACTGTTTTTT. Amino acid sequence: CASRVNQVWEKLFF.

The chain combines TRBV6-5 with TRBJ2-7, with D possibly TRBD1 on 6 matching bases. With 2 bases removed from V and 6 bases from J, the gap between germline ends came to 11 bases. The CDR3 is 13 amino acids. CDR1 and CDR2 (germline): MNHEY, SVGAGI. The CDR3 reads CASSYAQGIEQYF. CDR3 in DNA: TGTGCCAGCAGTTACGCGCAGGGGATCGAGCAGTACTTC.

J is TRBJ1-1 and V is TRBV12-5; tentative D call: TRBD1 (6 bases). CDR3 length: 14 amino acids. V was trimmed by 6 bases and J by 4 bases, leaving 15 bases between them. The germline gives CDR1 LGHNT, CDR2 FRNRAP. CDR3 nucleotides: TGTGCTAGTGGACAGACCCCACAGGGCACTGAAGCTTTCTTT. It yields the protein CASGQTPQGTEAFF.

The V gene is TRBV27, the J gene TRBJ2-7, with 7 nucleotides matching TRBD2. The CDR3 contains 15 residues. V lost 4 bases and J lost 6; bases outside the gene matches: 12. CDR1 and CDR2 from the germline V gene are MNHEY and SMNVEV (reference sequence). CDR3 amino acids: CASSSRLGLAAEQYF. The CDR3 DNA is TGTGCCAGCAGTTCCCGACTCGGGCTAGCGGCCGAGCAGTACTTC.

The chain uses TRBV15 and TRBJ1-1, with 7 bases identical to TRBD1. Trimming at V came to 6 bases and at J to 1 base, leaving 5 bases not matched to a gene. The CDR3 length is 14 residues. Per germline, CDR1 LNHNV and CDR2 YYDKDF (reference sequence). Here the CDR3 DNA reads TGTGCCACCAGAAGGGACAGCTGGAACACTGAAGCTTTCTTT. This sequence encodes CATRRDSWNTEAFF.

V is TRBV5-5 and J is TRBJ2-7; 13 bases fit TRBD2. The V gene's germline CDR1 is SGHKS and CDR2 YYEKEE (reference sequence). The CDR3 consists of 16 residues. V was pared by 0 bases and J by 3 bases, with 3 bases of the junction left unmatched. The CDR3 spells CASSLGTSGGVYEQYF. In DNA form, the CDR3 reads TGTGCCAGCAGCTTGGGGACTAGCGGGGGAGTCTACGAGCAGTACTTC. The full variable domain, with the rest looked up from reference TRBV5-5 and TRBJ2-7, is DAGVTQSPTHLIKTRGQQVTLRCSPISGHKSVSWYQQVLGQGPQFIFQYYEKEERGRGNFPDRFSARQFPNYSSELNVNALLLGDSALYLCASSLGTSGGVYEQYFGPGTRLTVT.

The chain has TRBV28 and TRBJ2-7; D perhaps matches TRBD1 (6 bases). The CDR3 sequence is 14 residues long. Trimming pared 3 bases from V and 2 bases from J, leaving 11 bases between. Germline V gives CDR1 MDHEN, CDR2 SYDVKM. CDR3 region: CASSFSRTAYEQYF. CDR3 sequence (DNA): TGTGCCAGCAGTTTCTCTCGGACAGCCTACGAGCAGTACTTC. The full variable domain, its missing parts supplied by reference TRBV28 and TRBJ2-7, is DVKVTQSSRYLVKRTGEKVFLECVQDMDHENMFWYRQDPGLGLRLIYFSYDVKMKEKGDIPEGYSVSREKKERFSLILESASTNQTSMYLCASSFSRTAYEQYFGPGTRLTVT.

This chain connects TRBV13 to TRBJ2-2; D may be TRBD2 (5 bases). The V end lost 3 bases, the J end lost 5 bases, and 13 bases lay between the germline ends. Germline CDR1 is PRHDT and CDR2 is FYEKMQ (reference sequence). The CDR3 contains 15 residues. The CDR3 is CASSLILEQTGELFF. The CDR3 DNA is TGTGCCAGCAGCTTGATACTAGAGCAGACCGGGGAGCTGTTTTTT. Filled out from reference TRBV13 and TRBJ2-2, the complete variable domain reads AAGVIQSPRHLIKEKRETATLKCYPIPRHDTVYWYQQGPGQDPQFLISFYEKMQSDKGSIPDRFSAQQFSDYHSELNMSSLELGDSALYFCASSLILEQTGELFFGEGSRLTVL.

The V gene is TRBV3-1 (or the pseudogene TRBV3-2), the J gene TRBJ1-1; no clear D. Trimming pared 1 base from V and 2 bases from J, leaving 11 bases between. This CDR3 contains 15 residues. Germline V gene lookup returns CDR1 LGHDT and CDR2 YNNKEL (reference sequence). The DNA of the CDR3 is TGTGCCAGCAGCCAAGCGACGGCGGGAAACACTGAAGCTTTCTTT. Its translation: CASSQATAGNTEAFF.

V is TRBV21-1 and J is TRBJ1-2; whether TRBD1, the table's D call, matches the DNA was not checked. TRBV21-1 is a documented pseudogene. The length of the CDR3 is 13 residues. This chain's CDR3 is CASAKPGFYGYTF. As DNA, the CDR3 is TGTGCCTCTGCGAAGCCAGGGTTCTATGGCTACACCTTC.

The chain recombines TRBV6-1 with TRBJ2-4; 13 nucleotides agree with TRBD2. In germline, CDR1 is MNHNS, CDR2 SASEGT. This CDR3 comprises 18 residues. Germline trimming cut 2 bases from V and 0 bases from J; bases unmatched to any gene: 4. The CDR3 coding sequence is TGTGCCAGCAGTGAAACGGGGACTAGCGGGGTAGCCAAAAACATTCAGTACTTC. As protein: CASSETGTSGVAKNIQYF.

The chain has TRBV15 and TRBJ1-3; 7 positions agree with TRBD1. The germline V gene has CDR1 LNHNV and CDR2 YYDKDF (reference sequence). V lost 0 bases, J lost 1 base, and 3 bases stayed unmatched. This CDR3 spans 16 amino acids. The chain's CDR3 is CATSRDLTGSGNTIYF. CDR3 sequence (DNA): TGTGCCACCAGCAGAGATCTGACAGGGTCTGGAAACACCATATATTTT.

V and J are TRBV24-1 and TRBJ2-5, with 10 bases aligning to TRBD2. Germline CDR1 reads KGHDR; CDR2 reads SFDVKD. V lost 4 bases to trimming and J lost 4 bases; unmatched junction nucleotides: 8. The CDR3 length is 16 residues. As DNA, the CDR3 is TGTGCCACCAGTGACCCTACCCTAGCGGGGGTAGAGACCCAGTACTTC. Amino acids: CATSDPTLAGVETQYF.

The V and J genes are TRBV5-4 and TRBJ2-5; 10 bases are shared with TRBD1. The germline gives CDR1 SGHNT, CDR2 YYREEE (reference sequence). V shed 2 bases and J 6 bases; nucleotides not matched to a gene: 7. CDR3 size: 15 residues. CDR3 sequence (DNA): TGTGCCAGCAGCTTTCCGGGACAGGGGTGGCAGACCCAGTACTTC. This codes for CASSFPGQGWQTQYF.

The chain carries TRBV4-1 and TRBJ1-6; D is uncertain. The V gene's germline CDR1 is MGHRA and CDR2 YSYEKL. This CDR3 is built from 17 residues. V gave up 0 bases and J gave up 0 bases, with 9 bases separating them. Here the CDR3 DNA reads TGCGCCAGCAGCCAAGATGAACCGAGCTCCTATAATTCACCCCTCCACTTT. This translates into CASSQDEPSSYNSPLHF.